The TCR beta chain described here comes from a study of blood T cell repertoires in COVID-19. The germline CDR1 and CDR2 sequences are MDHEN and SYDVKM. CDR3 size: 13 residues. Trimming removed 5 bases from V and 7 bases from J, with 14 bases in between. Only in-frame clones appear in the TCRdb table, and some are missing; sequencing was by immunoSEQ multiplex PCR. The sample records about 56,000 clones, 72% being singletons. The clonotype was recovered from a woman in her seventies with COVID-19, enrolled during active disease. The sample taken for sequencing was peripheral blood. This sequence joins TRBV28 and TRBJ1-1; D call uncertain. The DNA for the CDR3 is TGTGCCAGCAGTCTCACTCGGGAGGGTGAAGCTTTCTTT. Protein sequence: CASSLTREGEAFF.